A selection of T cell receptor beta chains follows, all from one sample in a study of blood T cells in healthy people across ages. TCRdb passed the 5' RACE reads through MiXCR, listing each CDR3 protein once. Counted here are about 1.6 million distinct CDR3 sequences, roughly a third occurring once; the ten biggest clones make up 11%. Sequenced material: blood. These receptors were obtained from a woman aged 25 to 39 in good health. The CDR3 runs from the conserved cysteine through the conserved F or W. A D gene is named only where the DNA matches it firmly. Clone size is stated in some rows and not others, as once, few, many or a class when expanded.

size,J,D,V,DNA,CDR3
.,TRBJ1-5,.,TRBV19,TGTGCCAGTAGTATAGTGGCCGATCAGCCCCAGCATTTT,CASSIVADQPQHF
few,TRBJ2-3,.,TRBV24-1,TGTGCCACCAGTGATTTTCTAACATCCACAGATACGCAGTATTTT,CATSDFLTSTDTQYF
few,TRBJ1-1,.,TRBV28,TGTGCCAGCAGTAATATATGGAACACTGAAGCTTTCTTT,CASSNIWNTEAFF
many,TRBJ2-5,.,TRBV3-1,TGTGCCAGCAGCGGTGGTCTCCAAGAGACCCAGTACTTC,CASSGGLQETQYF
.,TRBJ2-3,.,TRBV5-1,TGCGCCAGCAGTCCCGCCAGGGACCCAGATACGCAGTATTTT,CASSPARDPDTQYF
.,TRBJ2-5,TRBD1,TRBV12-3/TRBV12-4,TGTGCCAGCAGCATGGACAGGGCCCGAGAGACCCAGTACTTC,CASSMDRARETQYF
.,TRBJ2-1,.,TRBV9,TGTGCCAGCAGCGTCCGTGGGGCGGAACCTTTCTCCTACAATGAGCAGTTCTTC,CASSVRGAEPFSYNEQFF
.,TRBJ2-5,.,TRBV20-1,TGCAGTGCCCAGCGGTTGGGGCTCCAAGAGACCCAGTACTTC,CSAQRLGLQETQYF
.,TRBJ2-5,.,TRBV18,TGTGCCAGCTCATCTAATGGGGTTTTCGGAGAGACCCAGTACTTC,CASSSNGVFGETQYF
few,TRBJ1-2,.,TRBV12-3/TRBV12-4,TGTGCCAGCACCGTACAATACACAGGGACCTATGGCTACACCTTC,CASTVQYTGTYGYTF
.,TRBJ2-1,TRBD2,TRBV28,TGTGCCAGCAGTTTGGGCGGGGGGCCCCCCAAGAGGTTCTTC,CASSLGGGPPKRFF
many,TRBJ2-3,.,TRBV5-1,TGCGCCAGCAGCTTAACCACTAAGGGCACAGATACGCAGTATTTT,CASSLTTKGTDTQYF
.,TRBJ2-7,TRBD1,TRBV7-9,TGTGTCAGCAGCCCCCCCCAGGGGGCTGTCTACGAGCAGTACTTC,CVSSPPQGAVYEQYF
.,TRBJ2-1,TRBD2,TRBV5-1,TGCGCCAGCAGCTTTAGCGGGGGCCCAAGCTCCTACAATGAGCAGTTCTTC,CASSFSGGPSSYNEQFF
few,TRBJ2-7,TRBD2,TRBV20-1,TGCAGTGCTAGAGGCCTAGCGGAAGCCACCTACGAGCAGTACTTC,CSARGLAEATYEQYF
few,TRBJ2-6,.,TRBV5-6,TGTGCCAGCAGCCCAGGCGGAACTACCGGGGCCAACGTCCGGACTTTC,CASSPGGTTGANVRTF
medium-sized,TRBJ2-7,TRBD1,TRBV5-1,TGTGCCAGCAGCTTGGACAGGGGATCCTACGAGCAGTACTTC,CASSLDRGSYEQYF
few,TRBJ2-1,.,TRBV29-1,TGCAGCGTTCGGCAGGGGGGGGGCCTCTCCTACAATGAGCAGTTCTTC,CSVRQGGGLSYNEQFF
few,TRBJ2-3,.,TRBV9,TGTGCCAGCAGCGTAAACAGGGACTCGGATACGCAGTATTTT,CASSVNRDSDTQYF
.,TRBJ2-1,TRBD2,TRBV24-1,TGTGCCACCAGTGATGCCGGGACTAGCGGCCACAATGAGCAGTTCTTC,CATSDAGTSGHNEQFF
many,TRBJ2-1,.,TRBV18,TGTGCCAGCTCACCAAGGAGCAATGAGCAGTTCTTC,CASSPRSNEQFF
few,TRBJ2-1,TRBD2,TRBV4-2,TGTGCCAGCAGCCAAGAAACGGGAGGGGTCAATGAGCAGTTCTTC,CASSQETGGVNEQFF
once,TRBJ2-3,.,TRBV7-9,TGTGCCAGCAGCTTAGATGTAACCAGCACAGATACGCAGTATTTT,CASSLDVTSTDTQYF
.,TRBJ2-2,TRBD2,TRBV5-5,TGTGCCAGCAGCTTGGCACGAGCGGGACACACCGGGGAGCTGTTTTTT,CASSLARAGHTGELFF
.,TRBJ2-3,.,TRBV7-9,TGTGCCACCACATATCCGAGGGATACGCAGTATTTT,CATTYPRDTQYF
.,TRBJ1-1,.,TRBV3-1,TGTACCAGCAGCCAACGGCGTACGGGGCTGAACACTGAAGCTTTCTTT,CTSSQRRTGLNTEAFF
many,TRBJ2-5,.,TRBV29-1,TGCAGCGTTGATGGGGACTCCCCGCTGGAGACCCAGTACTTC,CSVDGDSPLETQYF
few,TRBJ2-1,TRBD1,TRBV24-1,TGTACCACCAGTGATCCTGACAGGGTTGATGAGCAGTTCTTC,CTTSDPDRVDEQFF
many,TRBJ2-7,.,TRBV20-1,TGCAGTGACGGGGGGCAGTACTTC,CSDGGQYF
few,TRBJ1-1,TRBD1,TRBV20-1,TGCAGTGCTAGAGAGGACAGGGGCTGGAACACTGAAGCTTTCTTT,CSAREDRGWNTEAFF
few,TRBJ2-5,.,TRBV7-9,TGTGCCAGCAGCTTAGGTTCCGGGGGCCCTCTAAAAGGGGCCCAGTACTTC,CASSLGSGGPLKGAQYF
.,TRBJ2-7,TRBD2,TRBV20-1,TGCAGTGCAACAAGCGGGAGGACTCGTACGCTTGAGCAGTACTTC,CSATSGRTRTLEQYF
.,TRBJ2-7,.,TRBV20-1,TGCAGTGCGCATCAGCCCCACGGACAGACTTACGAGCAGTACTTC,CSAHQPHGQTYEQYF
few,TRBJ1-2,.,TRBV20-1,TGCAGTGCTAGAACCACCGGGGCGGCTTATGGCTACACCTTC,CSARTTGAAYGYTF
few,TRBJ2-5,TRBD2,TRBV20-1,TGCAGTGCTACCGGGACTAGCGGGAGGGGGACCCAGTACTTC,CSATGTSGRGTQYF
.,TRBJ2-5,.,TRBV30,TGTGCCTGGAGTAACTGGGGGGAGACCCAGTACTTC,CAWSNWGETQYF
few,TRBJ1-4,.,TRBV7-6,TGTGCCAGCAGCTTGTGGACGGACCCTACTTTCCAAAAACTGTTTTTT,CASSLWTDPTFQKLFF
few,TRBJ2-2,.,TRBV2,TGTGCCAGCAGTGATTCGGTAGAAAACACCGGGGAGCTGTTTTTT,CASSDSVENTGELFF
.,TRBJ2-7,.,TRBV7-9,TGTGCCAGCAGCTCCAGTGAGAGCCAAAAATACGAGCAGTACTTC,CASSSSESQKYEQYF
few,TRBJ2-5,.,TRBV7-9,TGTGCCAGCAGTTCCAGCGAGGGGGGAGGAGAGACCCAGTACTTC,CASSSSEGGGETQYF
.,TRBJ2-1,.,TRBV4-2,TGTGCCAGCGGTGGGCGGGGAGATAAAGATGAGCAGTTCTTC,CASGGRGDKDEQFF
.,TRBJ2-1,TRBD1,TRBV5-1,TGCGCCAGCAGGAAGGACAGGGTCCCCCGGGATGAGCAGTTCTTC,CASRKDRVPRDEQFF
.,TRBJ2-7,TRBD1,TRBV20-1,TGCAGTGCTCCTGTGGTGGGACAGGAATGGGGCGAGCAGTACTTC,CSAPVVGQEWGEQYF
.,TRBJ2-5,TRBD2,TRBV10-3,TGTGCCATCAGTGGAAAGCGGGAAGGAGAGACCCAGTACTTC,CAISGKREGETQYF
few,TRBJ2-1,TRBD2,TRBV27,TGTGCCAGCAGTCTCAGCGGGGGAGACCCCTACAATGAGCAGTTCTTC,CASSLSGGDPYNEQFF
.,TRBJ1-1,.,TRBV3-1,TGTGCCAGCAGCGAAACAGGGTCCCCTGAAGCTTTCTTT,CASSETGSPEAFF
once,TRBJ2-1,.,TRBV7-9,TGTGCCAGCAGCCCCCCCACACGGAACAATGAGCAGTTCTTC,CASSPPTRNNEQFF
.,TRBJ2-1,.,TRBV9,TGTGCCAGCAGCGTAGACGGCCGGTTAGTCTCGGATGAGCAGTTCTTC,CASSVDGRLVSDEQFF
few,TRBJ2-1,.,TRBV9,TGTGCCAGCAGCGTAGGGGCGTCTCAGGGGAATGAGCAGTTCTTC,CASSVGASQGNEQFF
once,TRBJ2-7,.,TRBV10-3,TGTGCCATCAGTGAGTCCCAGTGGGAGGACGAGCGGTACTTC,CAISESQWEDERYF
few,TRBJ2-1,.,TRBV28,TGTGCCAGCAGTTTTAGACTGAGATCCTACAATGAGCAGTTCTTC,CASSFRLRSYNEQFF
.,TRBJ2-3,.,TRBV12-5,TGTGCTAGTGGTTTGGTACGCTCTAACCGGTCGTTCCGCACAGATACGCAGTATTTT,CASGLVRSNRSFRTDTQYF